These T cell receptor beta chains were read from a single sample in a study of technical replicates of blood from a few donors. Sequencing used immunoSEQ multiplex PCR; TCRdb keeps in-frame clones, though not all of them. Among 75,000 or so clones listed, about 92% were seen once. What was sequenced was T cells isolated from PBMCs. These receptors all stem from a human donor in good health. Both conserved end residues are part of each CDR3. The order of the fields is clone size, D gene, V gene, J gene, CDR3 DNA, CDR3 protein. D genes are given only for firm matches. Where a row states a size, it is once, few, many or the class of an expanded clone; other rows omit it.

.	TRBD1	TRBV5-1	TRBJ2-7	TGCGCCAGCAGCTTAAGGACCGGGACAGGGATCTCCTACGAGCAGTACTTC	CASSLRTGTGISYEQYF
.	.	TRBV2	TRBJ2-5	TGTGCCAGCAGTGATAAAGTCGCAGGCGGGGGCGAGACCCAGTACTTC	CASSDKVAGGGETQYF
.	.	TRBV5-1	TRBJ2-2	TGCGCCAGCAGCTCCGGGACACAAAACACCGGGGAGCTGTTTTTT	CASSSGTQNTGELFF
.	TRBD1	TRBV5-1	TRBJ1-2	TGCGCCAGCAGCTTGGAGGGACAGTACTATGGCTACACCTTC	CASSLEGQYYGYTF
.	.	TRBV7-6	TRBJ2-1	TGTGCCAGCAGCCCAGGACGGGGAAGCTCCTACAATGAGCAGTTCTTC	CASSPGRGSSYNEQFF
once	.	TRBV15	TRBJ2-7	TGTGCCACCAGCAGGGCTTCCACTCGGAGCTCCTACGAGCAGTACTTC	CATSRASTRSSYEQYF
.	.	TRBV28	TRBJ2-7	TGTGCCAGCAGTTTGAACAGCCCCTACGAGCAGTACTTC	CASSLNSPYEQYF
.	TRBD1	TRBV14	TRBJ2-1	TGTGCCAGCAGCCAAGATTTAGGGAGACAGGGGGCTTTCCTCTGGAATGAGCAGTTCTTC	CASSQDLGRQGAFLWNEQFF
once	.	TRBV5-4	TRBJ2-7	TGTGCCAGCAGCTTGGACAGCTATTCCTACGAGCAGTACTTC	CASSLDSYSYEQYF
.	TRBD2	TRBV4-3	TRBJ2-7	TGCGCCAGCAGCCAAGAAGTAGCGGGAGGGTCTGACGAGCAGTACTTC	CASSQEVAGGSDEQYF
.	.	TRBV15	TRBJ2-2	TGTGCCACCAGCAGACTTGACAGTGACGCCGGGGAGCTGTTTTTT	CATSRLDSDAGELFF
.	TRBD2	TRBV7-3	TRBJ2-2	TGTGCCAGCAGCTTAGTAGCGGGAGGGAACACCGGGGAGCTGTTTTTT	CASSLVAGGNTGELFF
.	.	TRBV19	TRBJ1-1	TGTGCCAGTAGCCCTTTGGACAGAAACACTGAAGCTTTCTTT	CASSPLDRNTEAFF
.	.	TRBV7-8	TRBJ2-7	TGTGCCAGCAGCTTAGCGTGGGGCAACTCCTACGAGCAGTACTTC	CASSLAWGNSYEQYF
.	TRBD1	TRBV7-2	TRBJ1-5	TGTGCCAGCAGCCCGAGGACAGGGAATCAGCCCCAGCATTTT	CASSPRTGNQPQHF
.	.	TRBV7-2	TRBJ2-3	TGTGCCAGCAGCAAGCCTTCCACGGATACGCAGTATTTT	CASSKPSTDTQYF
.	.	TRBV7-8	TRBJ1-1	TGTGCCAGCAGCCTCTCGGTCACTGAAGCTTTCTTT	CASSLSVTEAFF
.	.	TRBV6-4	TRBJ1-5	TGTGCCAGCAGTGAGGTAAGGGGGGGGAATCAGCCCCAGCATTTT	CASSEVRGGNQPQHF
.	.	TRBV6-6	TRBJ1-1	TGTGCCAGCAGTTTCCACCCGACAGCGAACACTGAAGCTTTCTTT	CASSFHPTANTEAFF
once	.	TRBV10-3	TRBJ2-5	TGTGCCATCAGTGAGTCGACCTGGTCTAGCGAACAAGAGACCCAGTACTTC	CAISESTWSSEQETQYF
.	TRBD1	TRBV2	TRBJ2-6	TGTGCCAGCAGTCGAACAGGGGTTTTCTCTGGGGCCAACGTCCTGACTTTC	CASSRTGVFSGANVLTF
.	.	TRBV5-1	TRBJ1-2	TGCGCCAGCAGCTTTGCTGCGGAGCTCTATGGCTACACCTTC	CASSFAAELYGYTF
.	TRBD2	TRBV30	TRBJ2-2	TGTGCCTGGGCGAGACTAGCCAACACCGGGGAGCTGTTTTTT	CAWARLANTGELFF
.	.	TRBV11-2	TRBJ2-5	TGTGCCAGCAGCATGGGGGCTAACCCATATGAGACCCAGTACTTC	CASSMGANPYETQYF
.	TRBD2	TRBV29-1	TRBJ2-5	TGCAGCGTCCGCGGGGGGTCGGGAGAGACCCAGTACTTC	CSVRGGSGETQYF
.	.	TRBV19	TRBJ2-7	TGTGCCAGTAAGACGGGAAACTCCTACGAGCAGTACTTC	CASKTGNSYEQYF
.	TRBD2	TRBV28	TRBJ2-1	TGTGCCAGCAGTTTTTCTTTATTAGCGGGGCAATACAATGAGCAGTTCTTC	CASSFSLLAGQYNEQFF
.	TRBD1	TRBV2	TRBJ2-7	TGTGCCAGCTGCAAGGCCGGGACAGGGGTCTACGAGCAGTACTTC	CASCKAGTGVYEQYF